This T cell receptor (beta chain) appears in the sequencing data of a study of blood T cells in healthy people across ages. The CDR3 spans 16 residues. Trimming at V came to 0 bases and at J to 6 bases, leaving 8 bases not matched to a gene. Germline values: CDR1 ENHRY, CDR2 SYGVKD. Alongside a J-beta primer mix, a sample-barcoded 5' primer served in a second PCR lasting roughly 7 to 11 cycles. MiXCR, run by TCRdb on the 5' RACE reads, gives a single entry per CDR3 protein. Of 550,000 to 650,000 distinct CDR3 sequences listed, about 27% are singletons. These data are also associated with another study on T cells of mothers and their children.

This receptor was obtained from a boy between 2 and 10 years old in good health. The J gene is TRBJ1-2, the V gene TRBV10-3; TRBD1 matches at 9 bases. The sample comprised blood. The CDR3 region has the DNA TGTGCCATCAGTGAGTCGATAGGGACAGGGATAAATGGCTACACCTTC. Residues: CAISESIGTGINGYTF.